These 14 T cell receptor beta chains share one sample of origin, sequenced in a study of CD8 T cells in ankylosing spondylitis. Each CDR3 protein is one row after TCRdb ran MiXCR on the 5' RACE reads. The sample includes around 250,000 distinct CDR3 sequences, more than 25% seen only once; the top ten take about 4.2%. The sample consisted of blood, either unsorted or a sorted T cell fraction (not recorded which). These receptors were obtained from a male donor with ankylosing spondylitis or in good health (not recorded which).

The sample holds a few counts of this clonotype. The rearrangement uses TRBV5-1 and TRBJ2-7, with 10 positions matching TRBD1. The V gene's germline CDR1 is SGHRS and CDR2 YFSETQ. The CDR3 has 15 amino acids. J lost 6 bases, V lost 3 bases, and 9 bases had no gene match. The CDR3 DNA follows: TGCGCCAGCAGCTCAACCGGGACAGGGGAGCGCGAGCAGTACTTC. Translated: CASSSTGTGEREQYF. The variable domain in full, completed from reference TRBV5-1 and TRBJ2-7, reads KAGVTQTPRYLIKTRGQQVTLSCSPISGHRSVSWYQQTPGQGLQFLFEYFSETQRNKGNFPGRFSGRQFSNSRSEMNVSTLELGDSALYLCASSSTGTGEREQYFGPGTRLTVT.

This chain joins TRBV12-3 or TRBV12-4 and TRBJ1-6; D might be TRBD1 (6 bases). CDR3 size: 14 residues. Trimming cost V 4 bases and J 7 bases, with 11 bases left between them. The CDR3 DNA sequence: TGTGCCAGCAGTTCGGGACAAGCGAATTCACCCCTCCACTTT. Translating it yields CASSSGQANSPLHF.

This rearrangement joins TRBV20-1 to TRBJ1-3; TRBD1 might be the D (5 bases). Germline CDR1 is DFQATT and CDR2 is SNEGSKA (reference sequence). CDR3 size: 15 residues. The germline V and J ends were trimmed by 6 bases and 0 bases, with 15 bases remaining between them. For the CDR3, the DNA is TGCAGTGCGGGCCTCGGGACCGCCTCTGGAAACACCATATATTTT. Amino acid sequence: CSAGLGTASGNTIYF.

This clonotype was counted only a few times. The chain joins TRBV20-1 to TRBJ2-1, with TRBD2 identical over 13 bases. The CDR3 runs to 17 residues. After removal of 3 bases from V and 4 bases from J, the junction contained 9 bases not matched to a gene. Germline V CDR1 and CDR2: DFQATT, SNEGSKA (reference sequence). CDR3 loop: CSARETSGGTLYNEQFF. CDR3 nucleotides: TGCAGTGCTAGGGAGACTAGCGGGGGGACACTATACAATGAGCAGTTCTTC.

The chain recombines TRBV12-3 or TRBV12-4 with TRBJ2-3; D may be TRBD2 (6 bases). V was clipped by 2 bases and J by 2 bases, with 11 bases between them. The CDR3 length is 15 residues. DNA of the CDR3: TGTGCCAGCAGTTTATCCGGCGGGGACACAGATACGCAGTATTTT. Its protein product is CASSLSGGDTDTQYF.

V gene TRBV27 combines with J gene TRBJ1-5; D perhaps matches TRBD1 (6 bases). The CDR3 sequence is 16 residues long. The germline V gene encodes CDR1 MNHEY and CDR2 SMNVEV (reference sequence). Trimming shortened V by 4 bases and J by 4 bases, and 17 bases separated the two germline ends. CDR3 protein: CASSSMTGLGNQPQHF. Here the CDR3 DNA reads TGTGCCAGCAGTTCGATGACAGGATTAGGGAATCAGCCCCAGCATTTT.

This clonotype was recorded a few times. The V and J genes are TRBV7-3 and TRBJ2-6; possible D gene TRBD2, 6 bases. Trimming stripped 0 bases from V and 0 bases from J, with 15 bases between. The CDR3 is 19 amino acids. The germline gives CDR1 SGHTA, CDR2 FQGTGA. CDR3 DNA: TGTGCCAGCAGCTTAACGGCCGGGGGACCTAGCTCTGGGGCCAACGTCCTGACTTTC. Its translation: CASSLTAGGPSSGANVLTF.

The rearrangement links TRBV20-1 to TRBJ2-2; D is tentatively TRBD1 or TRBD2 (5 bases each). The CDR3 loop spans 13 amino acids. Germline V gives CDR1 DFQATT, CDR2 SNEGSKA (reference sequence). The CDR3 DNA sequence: TGCAGCTGGGGGTCGGATAACACCGGGGAGCTGTTTTTT. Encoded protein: CSWGSDNTGELFF.

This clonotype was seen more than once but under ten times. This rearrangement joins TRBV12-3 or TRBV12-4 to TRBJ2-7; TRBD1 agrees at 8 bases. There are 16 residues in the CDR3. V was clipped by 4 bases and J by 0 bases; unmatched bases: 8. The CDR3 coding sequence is TGTGCCAGCAGTTCCAAAGGACAGGGAAGCTCCTACGAGCAGTACTTC. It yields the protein CASSSKGQGSSYEQYF.

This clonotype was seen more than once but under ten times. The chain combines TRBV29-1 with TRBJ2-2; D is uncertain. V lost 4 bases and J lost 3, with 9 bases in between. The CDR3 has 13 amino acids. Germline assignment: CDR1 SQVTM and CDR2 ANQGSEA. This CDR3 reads CSVVVGHTGELFF. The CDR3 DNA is TGCAGCGTTGTCGTCGGGCACACCGGGGAGCTGTTTTTT.

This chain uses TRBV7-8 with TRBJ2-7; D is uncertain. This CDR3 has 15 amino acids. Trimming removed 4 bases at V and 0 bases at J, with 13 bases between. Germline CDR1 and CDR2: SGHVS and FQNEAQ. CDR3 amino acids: CASSSTSSRSYEQYF. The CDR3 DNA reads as TGTGCCAGCAGCTCTACGTCCAGCCGCTCCTACGAGCAGTACTTC.

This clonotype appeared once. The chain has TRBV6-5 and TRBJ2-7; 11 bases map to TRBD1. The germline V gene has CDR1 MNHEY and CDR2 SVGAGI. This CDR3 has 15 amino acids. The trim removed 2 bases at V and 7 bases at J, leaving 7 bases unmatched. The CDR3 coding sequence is TGTGCCAGCAGTTACCAAGGACAGGGGGCGGGGGAGCAGTACTTC. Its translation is CASSYQGQGAGEQYF.

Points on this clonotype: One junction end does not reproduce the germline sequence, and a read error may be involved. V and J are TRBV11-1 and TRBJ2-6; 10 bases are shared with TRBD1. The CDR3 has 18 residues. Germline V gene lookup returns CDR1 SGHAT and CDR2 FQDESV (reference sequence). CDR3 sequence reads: CASTLGDRGISGANVLTF. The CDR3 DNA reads TGTGCCAGCACCTTAGGGGACAGGGGAATCTCTGGGGCCAACGTCCTGACTTTC.

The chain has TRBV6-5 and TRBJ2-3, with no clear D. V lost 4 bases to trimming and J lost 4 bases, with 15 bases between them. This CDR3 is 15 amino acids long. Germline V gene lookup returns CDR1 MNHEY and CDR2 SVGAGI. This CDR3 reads CASSSLGLSADTQYF. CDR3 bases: TGTGCCAGCAGTTCCCTCGGGCTTTCCGCAGATACGCAGTATTTT.